The T cell receptor (beta chain) described here comes from a study of blood T cell repertoires in COVID-19. The repertoire was sequenced with immunoSEQ multiplex PCR; TCRdb's copy has only in-frame clones and lacks some. This sample has around 13,000 clones, with 75% to 90% found just once. Germline V gives CDR1 SGHAT, CDR2 FQNNGV. Trimming cost V 3 bases and J 6 bases; bases outside gene matches: 3. This CDR3 spans 15 amino acids. The chain links TRBV11-2 to TRBJ2-2; 11 bases are shared with TRBD2. Sequencing was carried out using peripheral blood. The sequence derives from a man aged 50 or older with active COVID-19. DNA of the CDR3: TGTGCCAGCAGCTTCATTAGCGGGAGGGCCGGGGAGCTGTTTTTT. Its translation is CASSFISGRAGELFF.